This T cell receptor (beta chain) was observed in a study of OX40 agonist ivuxolimab in advanced cancers. Trimming took off 4 bases at V and 3 bases at J, with 13 bases between the two ends. Germline loops: CDR1 MDHEN, CDR2 SYDVKM. The CDR3 consists of 15 residues. The table came from immunoSEQ multiplex PCR; TCRdb's copy has only in-frame clones and leaves some out. Here the sample spans about 32,000 clones, about nine tenths being singletons. J is TRBJ1-5 and V is TRBV28; D perhaps matches TRBD1 (5 bases). This receptor was taken from an adult with an advanced solid tumor such as melanoma, head and neck, liver or kidney cancer. The sequenced sample was CD4+ or CD8+ T cells sorted from blood, obtained in a trial of the OX40 agonist ivuxolimab. CDR3 nucleotide sequence: TGTGCCAGCAGTTCCCCGGGACGGAACAATCAGCCCCAGCATTTT. Translated, it gives CASSSPGRNNQPQHF.